One sample yielded the 9 T cell receptor beta chains listed below, sequenced in a study of shared clonotypes between healthy human individuals. Sequenced by immunoSEQ multiplex PCR; TCRdb stores in-frame clones only, minus some. This table has some 660,000 clones, roughly 72% appearing once. The specimen sequenced was memory CD4+ T cells sorted from blood. Subset denoted: CD45RA-negative fraction. These receptors originate from a young woman in good health.

V and J are TRBV7-8 and TRBJ2-5; 7 nucleotides agree with TRBD1. The V gene's germline CDR1 is SGHVS and CDR2 FQNEAQ. The length of the CDR3 is 15 residues. With V trimmed by 1 base and J by 7 bases, 9 bases remained unmatched. The CDR3 loop reads CASSLETGALGTQYF. The CDR3 bases are TGTGCCAGCAGCTTAGAAACAGGGGCCCTCGGGACCCAGTACTTC.

The V call is TRBV2, the J call TRBJ2-6; no firm D call. Germline CDR1 SNHLY, CDR2 FYNNEI. The CDR3 covers 14 residues. V was pared by 5 bases and J by 4 bases, with 9 bases between. The CDR3 DNA reads as TGTGCCAGCAGTCCCCCCAACGGGGCCAACGTCCTGACTTTC. It specifies CASSPPNGANVLTF. Filled out from reference TRBV2 and TRBJ2-6, the complete variable domain reads EPEVTQTPSHQVTQMGQEVILRCVPISNHLYFYWYRQILGQKVEFLVSFYNNEISEKSEIFDDQFSVERPDGSNFTLKIRSTKLEDSAMYFCASSPPNGANVLTFGAGSRLTVL.

This clone has only one observation. This rearrangement joins TRBV7-9 to TRBJ2-3, with 8 positions matching TRBD1. The germline V gene has CDR1 SEHNR and CDR2 FQNEAQ (reference sequence). The V and J ends lost 9 bases and 1 base, in that order; junction bases with no gene match: 9. This CDR3 contains 15 residues. The DNA of the CDR3 is TGTGCCAGTAACATCAGGGGGCGCGGCACAGATACGCAGTATTTT. Residues: CASNIRGRGTDTQYF.

The chain recombines TRBV5-1 with TRBJ1-5; D unresolved. This CDR3 has 14 residues. Trimming removed 3 bases at V and 7 bases at J, with 14 bases between. Germline V lookup: CDR1 SGHRS, CDR2 YFSETQ. The CDR3 DNA follows: TGCGCCAGCAGCTCGTGGTCCGGCGGACAGCCCCAGCATTTT. Its protein is CASSSWSGGQPQHF.

This chain links TRBV4-2 with TRBJ2-5; TRBD2 matches at 11 bases. Germline CDR1 reads LGHNA; CDR2 reads YNFKEQ. This CDR3 comprises 15 residues. V shed 0 bases, J shed 5 bases, and the junction held 2 bases outside the gene matches. The CDR3 reads CASSQDLAGGETQYF. The CDR3 DNA is TGTGCCAGCAGCCAAGACCTAGCGGGAGGTGAGACCCAGTACTTC.

This clone was counted many times. The chain has TRBV4-1 and TRBJ2-6; D is perhaps TRBD1 (6 bases). Trimming took off 0 bases at V and 2 bases at J, with 8 bases between the two ends. Germline CDR1 is MGHRA and CDR2 is YSYEKL. The CDR3 length is 16 residues. CDR3 protein: CASSQEEGAGANVLTF. The CDR3 DNA is TGCGCCAGCAGCCAAGAAGAGGGGGCTGGGGCCAACGTCCTGACTTTC.

The V gene is TRBV5-5, the J gene TRBJ2-1, with 12 positions matching TRBD2. CDR1 SGHKS and CDR2 YYEKEE come from the germline V gene (reference sequence). CDR3 size: 17 residues. The ends lost 0 bases at V and 6 bases at J; junction bases unmatched: 7. This CDR3 reads CASSLASTSGSLNEQFF. CDR3 DNA sequence: TGTGCCAGCAGCTTGGCCTCGACTAGCGGGAGTCTCAATGAGCAGTTCTTC.

This clone was seen a handful of times. V gene TRBV5-1 combines with J gene TRBJ2-7; 7 positions agree with TRBD1. Germline CDR1 SGHRS, CDR2 YFSETQ. After removal of 4 bases from V and 5 bases from J, the junction contained 12 bases not matched to a gene. The CDR3 spans 15 residues. This CDR3 is CASSPGDRDIDEQYF. CDR3 bases: TGCGCCAGCAGCCCGGGCGACAGGGATATCGACGAGCAGTACTTC.

The V call is TRBV28, the J call TRBJ2-7; 7 positions agree with TRBD1. Germline CDR1 MDHEN, CDR2 SYDVKM. Losses at the gene ends were 6 bases for V and 2 bases for J; bases not matched to a gene: 7. This CDR3 comprises 14 residues. The CDR3 DNA follows: TGTGCCAGCAGGGTGACAGGGCCCACCTACGAGCAGTACTTC. Residues: CASRVTGPTYEQYF.